A single sample is the source of the 10 T cell receptor beta chains below, sequenced in a study of shared clonotypes between healthy human individuals. Repertoires were generated with immunoSEQ multiplex PCR, while TCRdb's copy carries only in-frame clones and drops some. In the table there are roughly 2.4 million clones, about 94% of which are singletons. The sample comprised naive CD4+ T cells sorted from blood. As for subset: CD45RA+ positively selected. The receptors stem from a man between 18 and 35 years old in good health.

As to this clone: One end of the junction varies from germline; a read error may be responsible. This chain links TRBV7-7 with TRBJ2-5; D remains ambiguous. The CDR3 has 15 amino acids. CDR1 and CDR2 (germline): SSHAT, FNYEAQ (reference sequence). The CDR3 DNA follows: TGTGCTAGCAGCCCTACCGGCGTTGGACAAGAGACCCAGTACTTC. Amino acid sequence: CASSPTGVGQETQYF. Using reference TRBV7-7 and TRBJ2-5 for the parts outside the CDR3, the full variable domain is GAGVSQSPRYKVTKRGQDVTLRCDPISSHATLYWYQQALGQGPEFLTYFNYEAQPDKSGLPSDRFSAERPEGSISTLTIQRTEQRDSAMYRCASSPTGVGQETQYFGPGTRLLVL.

This clone occurred a few times. CDR3 region: CASSLGQGAGKLFF. CDR3 nucleotides: TGTGCCAGCAGCTTGGGACAGGGGGCTGGGAAACTGTTTTTT. The chain has TRBV5-6 and TRBJ1-4, with TRBD1 matching 10 bases. The germline V gene encodes CDR1 SGHDT and CDR2 YYEEEE. The CDR3 loop spans 14 amino acids. Losses at the gene ends were 0 bases for V and 11 bases for J; bases not matched to a gene: 4.

The sample holds one count of this clone. The J gene is TRBJ1-4, the V gene TRBV18; TRBD1 agrees at 9 bases. With V trimmed by 5 bases and J by 8 bases, 6 bases remained unmatched. This CDR3 is built from 14 residues. The germline CDR1 and CDR2 sequences are KGHSH and LQKENI. The CDR3 spells CASSAGTGFEKLFF. CDR3 sequence (DNA): TGTGCCAGCTCAGCCGGGACAGGGTTCGAAAAACTGTTTTTT.

Only one count was recorded for this clone. V usage is TRBV7-9 and J usage is TRBJ2-3; TRBD2 matches at 7 bases. The CDR3 spans 17 residues. Looked up from germline, CDR1 is SEHNR and CDR2 is FQNEAQ (reference sequence). J lost 4 bases, V lost 3 bases, and 13 bases had no gene match. The DNA for the CDR3 is TGTGCCAGCAGCTTGGCAGGTGGCGGGAGTGGCGCAGATACGCAGTATTTT. This gives the protein CASSLAGGGSGADTQYF.

The V gene is TRBV18, the J gene TRBJ2-1; weak D call: TRBD1 (6 bases). Germline V CDR1 and CDR2: KGHSH, LQKENI. This CDR3 has 12 residues. The ends were cut back, 4 bases at V and 8 bases at J, with 9 bases in the middle. The chain's CDR3 is CASSRGLDEQFF. The DNA for the CDR3 is TGTGCCAGCTCACGGGGGCTGGATGAGCAGTTCTTC.

The chain has TRBV7-2 and TRBJ2-7; 7 bases fit TRBD1. Germline CDR1 and CDR2: SGHTA and FQGNSA. The junction had 3 bases not matched to a gene; V was cut back by 5 bases and J by 2 bases. This CDR3 is 13 amino acids long. CDR3 coding DNA: TGTGCCAGCAGCCTCCAGGGGGCCTACGAGCAGTACTTC. Residues: CASSLQGAYEQYF.

There are a few counts of this clone. The sample holds other DNA sequences that translate to the same CDR3. The V call is TRBV5-1, the J call TRBJ1-6, with D possibly matching TRBD1 (6 bases). V dropped 0 bases and J dropped 9 bases, with 7 bases sitting between them. Germline loops: CDR1 SGHRS, CDR2 YFSETQ. CDR3 length: 13 residues. DNA for the CDR3: TGCGCCAGCAGCTTGGTAGGGGGTTCACCCCTCCACTTT. This codes for CASSLVGGSPLHF.

This sequence joins TRBV11-2 and TRBJ2-3, with 13 bases that match TRBD2. V was clipped by 3 bases and J by 5 bases; unmatched bases: 5. The CDR3 spans 16 residues. Germline CDR1 SGHAT, CDR2 FQNNGV. CDR3 in DNA: TGTGCCAGCAGCTTGCGGACTAGCGGGAGCGTAGATACGCAGTATTTT. Its translation: CASSLRTSGSVDTQYF.

The V and J genes are TRBV6-4 and TRBJ2-3; D might be TRBD1 (6 bases). V was pared by 4 bases and J by 4 bases, with 15 bases between. Germline CDR1 reads MRHNA; CDR2 reads SNTAGT. This CDR3 has 15 amino acids. The CDR3 protein is CASSVQGKGSDTQYF. CDR3 coding DNA: TGTGCCAGCAGTGTACAGGGTAAAGGGTCAGATACGCAGTATTTT.

The J gene is TRBJ2-7, the V gene TRBV7-2; D is unresolved. Trimming stripped 1 base from V and 2 bases from J, with 12 bases between. Germline V gene lookup returns CDR1 SGHTA and CDR2 FQGNSA. The CDR3 is made up of 15 amino acids. The CDR3 region is CASSLGVVETYEQYF. The CDR3 region has the DNA TGTGCCAGCAGCTTAGGGGTGGTCGAAACCTACGAGCAGTACTTC.